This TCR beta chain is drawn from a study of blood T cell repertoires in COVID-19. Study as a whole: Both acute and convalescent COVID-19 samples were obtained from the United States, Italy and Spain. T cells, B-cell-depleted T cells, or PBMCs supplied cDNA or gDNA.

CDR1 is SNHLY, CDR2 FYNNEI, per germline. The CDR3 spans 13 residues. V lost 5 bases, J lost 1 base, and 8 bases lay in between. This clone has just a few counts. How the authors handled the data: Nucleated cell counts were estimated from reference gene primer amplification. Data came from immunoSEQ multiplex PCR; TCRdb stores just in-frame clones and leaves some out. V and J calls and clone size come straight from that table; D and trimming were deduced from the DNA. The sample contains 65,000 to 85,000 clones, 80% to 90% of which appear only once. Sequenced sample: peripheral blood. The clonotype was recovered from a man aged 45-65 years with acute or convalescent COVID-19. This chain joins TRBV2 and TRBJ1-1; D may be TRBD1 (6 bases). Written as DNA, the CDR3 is TGTGCCAGCAGTCGGACAGCGAACACTGAAGCTTTCTTT. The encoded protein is CASSRTANTEAFF.